This TCR beta chain was identified in a study of blood T cell repertoires in COVID-19. The wider study: Whether acute or convalescent, the COVID-19 samples came from the United States, Italy and Spain. From T cells, B-cell-depleted T cells, or PBMCs came the material, which was cDNA or gDNA.

Germline CDR1 LGHDT, CDR2 YNNKEL (reference sequence). Trimming took 3 bases from V and 0 from J, leaving 8 bases between them. CDR3 length: 14 amino acids. Original processing notes: From reference gene primer amplification, estimates of nucleated cell counts were derived. TCRdb's copy holds only in-frame clones and misses some; the assay was immunoSEQ multiplex PCR. The DNA was the basis for D and trimming; V, J and clone size are from that table. The data hold over 150,000 clones, with just under 90% observed a single time. The sequencing input was peripheral blood. The sequence came from a woman aged 18-35 years who had recovered from COVID-19. The genes are TRBV3-1 (or the pseudogene TRBV3-2) and TRBJ1-2, with unresolved D. The CDR3 DNA sequence: TGTGCCAGCAGCCATCGGGTGACTAACTATGGCTACACCTTC. Translation: CASSHRVTNYGYTF.